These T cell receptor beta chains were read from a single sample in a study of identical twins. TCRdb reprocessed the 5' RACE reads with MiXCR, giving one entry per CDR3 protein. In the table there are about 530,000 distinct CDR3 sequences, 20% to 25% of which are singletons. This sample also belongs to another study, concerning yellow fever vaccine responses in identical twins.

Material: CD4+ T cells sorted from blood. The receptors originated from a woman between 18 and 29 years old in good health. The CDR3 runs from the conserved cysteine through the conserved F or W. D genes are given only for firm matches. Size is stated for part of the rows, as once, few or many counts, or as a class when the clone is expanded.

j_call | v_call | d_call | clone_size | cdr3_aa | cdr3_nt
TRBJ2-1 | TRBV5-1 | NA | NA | CAPPEQFF | TGCGCCCCCCCTGAGCAGTTCTTC
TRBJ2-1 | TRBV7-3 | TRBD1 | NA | CASSPPGTGGGNEQFF | TGTGCCAGCAGCCCGCCCGGGACAGGGGGAGGAAATGAGCAGTTCTTC
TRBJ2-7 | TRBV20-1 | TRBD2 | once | CSARLAGGPQPYEQYF | TGCAGTGCCCGACTAGCGGGAGGGCCCCAACCCTACGAGCAGTACTTC
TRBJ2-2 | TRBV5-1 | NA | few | CASTSKTGSAGELFF | TGCGCCAGCACCTCAAAAACAGGGAGCGCCGGGGAGCTGTTTTTT
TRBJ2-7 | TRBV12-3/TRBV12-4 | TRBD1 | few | CASRPQTGGAYEQYF | TGTGCCAGCAGACCGCAGACAGGGGGGGCCTACGAGCAGTACTTC
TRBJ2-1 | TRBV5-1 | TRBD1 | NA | CASSRSGTVTYNEQFF | TGCGCCAGCAGCCGATCCGGGACAGTGACCTACAATGAGCAGTTCTTC
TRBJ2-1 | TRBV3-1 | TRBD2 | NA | CASSPSGGVYNEQFF | TGTGCCAGCAGCCCAAGCGGGGGGGTTTACAATGAGCAGTTCTTC
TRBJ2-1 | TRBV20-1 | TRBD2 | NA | CSAPAAGGPYNEQFF | TGCAGTGCCCCCGCAGCGGGAGGACCCTACAATGAGCAGTTCTTC
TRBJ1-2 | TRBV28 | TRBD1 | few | CASRTGDSGYTF | TGTGCCAGTCGGACAGGGGACTCTGGCTACACCTTC
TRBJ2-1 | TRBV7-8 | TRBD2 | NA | CASAGLAGNNEQFF | TGTGCCAGCGCCGGACTAGCGGGAAACAATGAGCAGTTCTTC
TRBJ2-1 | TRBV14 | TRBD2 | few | CASSQRVAGGPYGEQFF | TGTGCCAGCAGCCAGCGGGTAGCGGGAGGTCCCTACGGTGAGCAGTTCTTC
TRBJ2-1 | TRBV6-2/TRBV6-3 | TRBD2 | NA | CASSYDFSLAGGNEQFF | TGTGCCAGCAGTTACGATTTTAGCCTAGCGGGAGGCAATGAGCAGTTCTTC
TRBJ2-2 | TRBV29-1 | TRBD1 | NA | CSVTGVSNTGELFF | TGCAGCGTAACAGGGGTCTCGAACACCGGGGAGCTGTTTTTT
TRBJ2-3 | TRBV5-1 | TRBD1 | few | CASSLTRGSSTDTQYF | TGCGCCAGCAGCTTGACCAGGGGGAGTAGCACAGATACGCAGTATTTT
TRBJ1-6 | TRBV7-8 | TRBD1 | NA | CASSPRTGTVRNSPLHF | TGTGCCAGCAGCCCAAGGACCGGGACAGTCAGGAATTCACCCCTCCACTTT
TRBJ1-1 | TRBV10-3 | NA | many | CAISERGTEAFF | TGTGCCATCAGTGAGAGGGGCACTGAAGCTTTCTTT
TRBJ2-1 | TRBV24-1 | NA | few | CATSDPRRDNYNEQFF | TGTGCCACCAGTGATCCTAGGAGGGACAATTACAATGAGCAGTTCTTC
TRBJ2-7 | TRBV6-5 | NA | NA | CASKGSFFEQYF | TGTGCCAGCAAAGGGAGTTTTTTCGAGCAGTACTTC
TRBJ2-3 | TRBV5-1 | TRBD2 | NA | CASSLATGTSYTDTQYF | TGCGCCAGCAGCTTGGCGACAGGGACTAGCTACACAGATACGCAGTATTTT
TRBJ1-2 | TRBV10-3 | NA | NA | CATYPGLQNYGYTF | TGTGCCACCTATCCGGGACTGCAGAACTATGGCTACACCTTC
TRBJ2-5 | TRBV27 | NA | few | CASSFPPGHPWGTQYF | TGTGCCAGCAGTTTTCCCCCGGGACATCCATGGGGGACCCAGTACTTC
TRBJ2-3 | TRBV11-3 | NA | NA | CASSLPRSTDTQYF | TGTGCCAGCAGCTTACCGAGAAGCACAGATACGCAGTATTTT
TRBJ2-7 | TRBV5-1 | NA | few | CASSTYPTGYEQYF | TGCGCCAGCAGCACCTACCCAACAGGGTACGAGCAGTACTTC
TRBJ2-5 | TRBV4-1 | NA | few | CASSQRDRGYQETQYF | TGCGCCAGCAGCCAAAGGGATCGCGGTTACCAAGAGACCCAGTACTTC
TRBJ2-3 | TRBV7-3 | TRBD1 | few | CASSLDRAAADTQYF | TGTGCCAGCAGCTTGGACAGGGCCGCCGCAGATACGCAGTATTTT
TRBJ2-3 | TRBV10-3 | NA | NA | CAISVQSTDTQYF | TGTGCCATCAGTGTACAGAGCACAGATACGCAGTATTTT
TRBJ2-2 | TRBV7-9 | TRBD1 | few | CASSPGTGAPGELFF | TGTGCCAGCAGCCCGGGGACAGGGGCCCCCGGGGAGCTGTTTTTT
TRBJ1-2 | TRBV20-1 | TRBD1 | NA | CSASRGQGYGYTF | TGCAGTGCTAGCCGTGGACAGGGCTATGGCTACACCTTC
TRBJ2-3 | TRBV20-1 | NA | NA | CSANRASTDTQYF | TGCAGTGCCAACCGGGCGAGCACAGATACGCAGTATTTT
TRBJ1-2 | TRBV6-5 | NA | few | CASSYSREGNYGYTF | TGTGCCAGCAGTTACAGCAGGGAGGGGAACTATGGCTACACCTTC
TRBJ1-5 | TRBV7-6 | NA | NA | CASSLTAGNQPQHF | TGTGCCAGCAGCTTAACGGCGGGCAATCAGCCCCAGCATTTT
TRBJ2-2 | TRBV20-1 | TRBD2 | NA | CSASPTSGGATGELFF | TGCAGTGCTAGCCCCACTAGCGGGGGGGCAACCGGGGAGCTGTTTTTT
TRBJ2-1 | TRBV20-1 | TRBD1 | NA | CSAPTGQGYEQFF | TGCAGTGCCCCTACCGGACAGGGCTATGAGCAGTTCTTC
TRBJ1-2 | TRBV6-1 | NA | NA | CASSEAWTPNYGYTF | TGTGCCAGCAGTGAAGCCTGGACACCCAACTATGGCTACACCTTC
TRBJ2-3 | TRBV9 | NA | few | CATASLIGVTDTQYF | TGTGCCACCGCGTCCTTAATCGGGGTCACAGATACGCAGTATTTT
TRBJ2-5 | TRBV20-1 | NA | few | CSASTQAAQYF | TGCAGTGCTAGCACCCAAGCGGCCCAGTACTTC
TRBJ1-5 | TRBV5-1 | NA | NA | CASSPFGDKPQHF | TGCGCCAGCAGCCCCTTTGGGGACAAGCCCCAGCATTTT
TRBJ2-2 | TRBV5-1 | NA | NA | CASSLTSRPRSNTGELFF | TGCGCCAGCAGCTTGACGAGTAGACCCAGATCGAACACCGGGGAGCTGTTTTTT
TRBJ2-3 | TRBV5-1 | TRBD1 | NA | CASIRTGGKEDTQYF | TGCGCCAGCATCAGGACAGGGGGCAAGGAAGATACGCAGTATTTT
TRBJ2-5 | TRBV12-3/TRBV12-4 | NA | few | CASRRGRRLGETQYF | TGTGCCAGCAGGAGGGGCAGGCGATTGGGGGAGACCCAGTACTTC
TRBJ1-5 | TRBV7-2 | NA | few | CASSAFIGRDQPQHF | TGTGCCAGCAGCGCCTTTATTGGTCGGGATCAGCCCCAGCATTTT
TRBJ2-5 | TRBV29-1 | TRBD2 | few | CSGGTSGLLETQYF | TGCAGCGGAGGAACTAGCGGACTTCTTGAGACCCAGTACTTC
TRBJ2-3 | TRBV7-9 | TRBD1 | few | CASSRSEGATDTQYF | TGTGCCAGCAGCCGTAGTGAGGGGGCGACAGATACGCAGTATTTT
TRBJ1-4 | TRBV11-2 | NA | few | CASSYSGGFSATNEKLFF | TGTGCCAGCAGCTATTCCGGCGGTTTTTCAGCAACTAATGAAAAACTGTTTTTT
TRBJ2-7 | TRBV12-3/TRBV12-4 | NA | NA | CASSRDFSYEQYF | TGTGCCAGCAGCAGGGACTTTTCCTACGAGCAGTACTTC
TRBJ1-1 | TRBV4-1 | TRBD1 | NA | CASSQKGQGDTEAFF | TGCGCCAGCAGCCAAAAAGGACAGGGAGACACTGAAGCTTTCTTT
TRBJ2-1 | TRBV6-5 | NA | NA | CASSWTEDPYNEQFF | TGTGCCAGCAGTTGGACCGAAGACCCGTACAATGAGCAGTTCTTC
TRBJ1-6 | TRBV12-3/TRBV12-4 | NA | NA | CASTRRSKHGRNSPLHF | TGTGCCAGCACCCGCAGGTCCAAGCATGGCCGAAATTCACCCCTCCACTTT
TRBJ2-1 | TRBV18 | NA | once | CASSPPGRGAEQFF | TGTGCCAGCTCACCCCCTGGAAGGGGAGCTGAGCAGTTCTTC
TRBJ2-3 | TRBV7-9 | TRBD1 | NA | CASSAGQGTYTDTQYF | TGTGCCAGCAGCGCAGGACAGGGGACTTACACAGATACGCAGTATTTT
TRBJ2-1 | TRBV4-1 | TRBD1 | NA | CASSQRTGGDTNNEQFF | TGCGCCAGCAGCCAAAGGACAGGGGGGGACACTAACAATGAGCAGTTCTTC
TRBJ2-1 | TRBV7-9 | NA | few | CASSPAAFF | TGTGCCAGCAGTCCTGCTGCGTTCTTC